This TCR beta chain was recovered during a study of T cell responses to AZD1222 COVID-19 vaccine. Whole-study results and caveats: The reported proportion of spike-specific TCRs targeting unmutated variant regions was nearly half. Donors were mostly white British, more females; clonal diversity possibly underestimated. CD4 TCRs associated with vaccination spanned spike, dominating at 160-218 and 743-854.

The CDR3 runs to 15 residues. The germline gives CDR1 LNHDA, CDR2 SQIVND (reference sequence). Trimming took 5 bases from V and 3 from J; bases not matched to a gene: 7. Some clones are missing from TCRdb's copy, which holds only in-frame ones; the method was immunoSEQ multiplex PCR. The table shows about 140,000 clones, with 70% to 90% occurring only once. Remarks on this clone: Its antigen is still unknown.

The TCR sequence derives from an adult in good health. This chain links TRBV19 with TRBJ2-1, with 7 positions matching TRBD1. Sequencing was performed on peripheral blood, taken on day 0 of AZD1222 vaccination. The CDR3 spells CASSAPGTDYNEQFF. CDR3 bases: TGTGCCAGTAGTGCCCCCGGGACAGACTACAATGAGCAGTTCTTC.